One sample yielded the 5 T cell receptor beta chains listed below, sequenced in a study of T cells in narcolepsy. TCRdb's table, derived via immunoSEQ multiplex PCR, lists solely in-frame clones and lacks some. The sample records tens of thousands of clones, 79% being singletons. Material for sequencing was memory (CD45RA-) CD4+ T cells from blood. These receptors all come from a human donor in good health.

The V and J genes are TRBV7-8 and TRBJ2-1; TRBD2 agrees at 10 bases. The ends lost 5 bases at V and 3 bases at J; junction bases unmatched: 4. CDR1 SGHVS and CDR2 FQNEAQ come from the germline V gene. This CDR3 is 15 amino acids long. CDR3 sequence (DNA): TGTGCCAGCAGCCTACTAGCGGGACTCTACAATGAGCAGTTCTTC. Translation: CASSLLAGLYNEQFF.

This chain links TRBV19 with TRBJ1-1, with TRBD1 as a possible D gene (6 bases). This CDR3 spans 13 amino acids. Trimming removed 4 bases from V and 1 base from J, with 7 bases in between. CDR1 and CDR2 from the germline V gene are LNHDA and SQIVND (reference sequence). CDR3 coding DNA: TGTGCCAGTAGTAACAGGGCGAACACTGAAGCTTTCTTT. Amino acid sequence: CASSNRANTEAFF.

The CDR3, as DNA: TGTGCCAGCTCACGCACTTCCGGGACAGGGGACACCGGGGAGCTGTTTTTT. Translating gives CASSRTSGTGDTGELFF. V and J are TRBV18 and TRBJ2-2; 10 bases are a match to TRBD1. Germline-derived CDR1 and CDR2 are KGHSH and LQKENI. The ends lost 4 bases at V and 3 bases at J; junction bases unmatched: 8. The CDR3 covers 17 residues.

The chain combines TRBV6-5 with TRBJ1-2; D perhaps matches TRBD1 (6 bases). Germline CDR1 is MNHEY and CDR2 is SVGAGI. The V gene lost 5 bases and the J gene lost 5 bases, with 12 bases spanning the gap. This CDR3 comprises 13 residues. CDR3 protein: CASSGGGRYGYTF. The CDR3 nucleotides read TGTGCCAGCAGTGGAGGGGGAAGGTATGGCTACACCTTC.

The chain carries TRBV5-6 and TRBJ2-1; D uncertain. CDR1 and CDR2 from the germline V gene are SGHDT and YYEEEE. The germline V and J ends were trimmed by 2 bases and 5 bases, with 14 bases remaining between them. The CDR3 contains 15 residues. This CDR3 reads CASSFSDRYDNEQFF. CDR3 DNA: TGTGCCAGCAGCTTTTCGGACCGGTATGACAATGAGCAGTTCTTC.